This TCR beta chain was observed in a study of T cell responses to AZD1222 COVID-19 vaccine. Study-wide points: The donor group comprised mostly white British people and more females; the analysis possibly underestimated clonal diversity. Only a handful of individuals given AZD1222 were seropositive at baseline.

A remark on this clone: Its antigen is currently unknown.

V lost 5 bases, J lost 2 bases, and 9 bases lay in between. CDR3 size: 14 residues. From germline, CDR1 is KGHDR and CDR2 SFDVKD. Profiled with immunoSEQ multiplex PCR; TCRdb holds only in-frame clones, not every one. The sample includes 150,000 to 200,000 clones, about 91% of them seen just once. This receptor was taken from an adult who received the AZD1222 COVID-19 vaccine. The genes are TRBV24-1 and TRBJ2-4; D is possibly TRBD1 (5 bases). The source was peripheral blood, collected 28 days after the second AZD1222 dose. The CDR3 region is CATSVGATKNIQYF. In nucleotides, the CDR3 is TGTGCCACCAGTGTTGGGGCGACCAAAAACATTCAGTACTTC.